The sequence of this T cell receptor (beta chain) was determined in a study of T cells in Graves' hyperthyroidism and ophthalmopathy. The table lists this clonotype with many counts. Authors of the study amplified TCR beta CDR3 regions from RNA transcripts. The TCR CDR3 was amplified in a first-round RT-PCR using the HTBI primer set. Using its own MiXCR run on the multiplex PCR reads, TCRdb lists one record per CDR3 protein. Here the sample spans 130,000 or so distinct CDR3 sequences, less than 25% being singletons. There are 14 residues in the CDR3. Trimming removed 2 bases from V and 2 bases from J, with 7 bases in between. CDR1 is SGHAT, CDR2 FQNNGV, per germline.

Specimen: blood. The chain links TRBV11-2 to TRBJ1-3; maybe TRBD1 (5 bases). This TCR was recovered from a woman aged 50 to 60 with Graves' hyperthyroidism that later progressed to Graves' ophthalmopathy. CDR3 sequence (DNA): TGTGCCAGCAGCTTAACCAGGGCTGGAAACACCATATATTTT. It yields the protein CASSLTRAGNTIYF.